The clone carrying this T cell receptor (beta chain) showed up just once. The antigen is undetermined. A much larger clone differs from this one at a single base, so this may be a read error. The final CDR3 position lacks the conserved phenylalanine or tryptophan, pointing to a likely read error. The record originates from a study of Graves' ophthalmopathy and Graves' hyperthyroidism. Whole-study context: Untreated patients at initial diagnosis provided peripheral blood.

Investigators amplified TCR beta CDR3 regions from RNA transcripts. An opening RT-PCR round employed HTBI primers and preceded a second-round multiplex PCR. TCRdb itself ran the multiplex PCR reads through MiXCR, one entry per CDR3 protein. The sample shows some 750,000 distinct CDR3 sequences, roughly 41% of them seen only once. The CDR3 runs to 13 residues. Germline CDR1 reads SGHTA; CDR2 reads FQGNSA. Deletions cut 1 base from V and 6 bases from J, with 9 bases between. General study findings and limits: Progression of ophthalmopathy was predicted by the model with roughly 65% sensitivity and around 72% specificity.

Other autoimmune diseases, uncontrolled infections, pregnancy or lactation led to the exclusion of patients. The receptor was derived from an adult man with Graves' ophthalmopathy. The sample was peripheral blood. V gene TRBV7-2 combines with J gene TRBJ1-1; D is perhaps TRBD1 (5 bases). The CDR3, as DNA: TGTGCCAGCAGCTTAGACAGGTCTGCTGAAGCTTTCTCT. As protein: CASSLDRSAEAFS.